These 5 T cell receptor beta chains were all obtained from the same sample, sequenced in a study of T cells expressing NK-cell markers. TCRdb reanalyzed the 5' RACE reads, giving one entry per CDR3 protein sequence and no DNA. The sample table sets out under 600,000 distinct CDR3 sequences. Material for sequencing was blood T cells: a sorted CD56 or NKG2C T cell subset, CD4+ or CD8+ T cells, or bulk PBMC T cells (not recorded which). The receptors were gathered from a woman aged 50 to 60 in good health.

V usage is TRBV7-9 and J usage is TRBJ1-1. CDR1 SEHNR and CDR2 FQNEAQ come from the germline V gene (reference sequence). This CDR3 contains 14 residues. This chain's CDR3 is CASSSATGETEAFF.

The gene calls are TRBV5-4 and TRBJ2-1; the TCRdb call, TRBD2, lacks DNA for checking. Germline lookup yields CDR1 SGHNT and CDR2 YYREEE (reference sequence). The CDR3 sequence is 18 residues long. CDR3: CASSFAARRNANYNEQFF. The full variable domain, rest sourced from reference TRBV5-4 and TRBJ2-1, is ETGVTQSPTHLIKTRGQQVTLRCSSQSGHNTVSWYQQALGQGPQFIFQYYREEENGRGNFPPRFSGLQFPNYSSELNVNALELDDSALYLCASSFAARRNANYNEQFFGPGTRLTVL.

This chain joins TRBV12-3 or TRBV12-4 and TRBJ1-4; lacking DNA, the TRBD1 call made by TCRdb goes unchecked. The CDR3 has 18 amino acids. CDR3 in amino acids: CASSLNMGGRGSARKLFF.

The gene calls are TRBV12-3 or TRBV12-4 and TRBJ2-7; the TRBD2 assignment by TCRdb is unverifiable without DNA. The CDR3 has 15 amino acids. CDR3 in amino acids: CASSLPPDAAYEQYF.

This CDR3 reads CATGRLGTSGLAGELFF. The chain carries TRBV15 and TRBJ2-2; absent DNA, TCRdb's TRBD2 call cannot be checked. The CDR3 covers 17 residues. Germline V lookup: CDR1 LNHNV, CDR2 YYDKDF (reference sequence).